The rows below give T cell receptor beta chains drawn from one sample of a study of monozygotic twins with inflammatory bowel disease. From its re-call of the 5' RACE reads, TCRdb lists each CDR3 protein once, without DNA. This table holds 150,000 or so distinct CDR3 sequences. Sequencing used blood. The receptors come from a human donor with ulcerative colitis or Crohn's disease, or a healthy co-twin of an affected twin (not recorded which). CDR3s include the opening cysteine and the closing phenylalanine or tryptophan.

>TRBV28|TRBJ2-1
CASGGLAAPTYNEQFF
>TRBV12-3/TRBV12-4|TRBJ1-6
CASSLSGGNSPLHF
>TRBV29-1|TRBJ2-1
CSVGLAGGASEQFF
>TRBV11-1|TRBJ2-7
CASSHLQGQGEQYF
>TRBV5-1|TRBJ1-2
CASSYGDYGYTF
>TRBV5-5|TRBJ2-3
CASSGGLAVTDTQYF
>TRBV12-3/TRBV12-4|TRBJ2-5
CASSFWGEETQYF
>TRBV6-2/TRBV6-3|TRBJ2-7
CASSPSGIVSYEQYF
>TRBV11-2|TRBJ2-1
CASSLDRSGGPEQFF
>TRBV20-1|TRBJ2-7
CSARGSGGNEQYF
>TRBV7-8|TRBJ2-7
CASSLAGSSSYEQYF
>TRBV2|TRBJ2-4
CASLGRSLLAKNIQYF
>TRBV25-1|TRBJ2-1
CASSDHGTGNEQFF
>TRBV6-5|TRBJ2-7
CASSSSGTSFIISGQYF
>TRBV5-1|TRBJ2-7
CASSLVLAGDYEQYF
>TRBV7-2|TRBJ2-3
CASSRRLTSGTSDTQYF
>TRBV5-1|TRBJ1-1
CASSLATGALTEAFF
>TRBV20-1|TRBJ2-4
CSAPGTSRLLAKNIQYF
>TRBV13|TRBJ2-7
CASSFVYEQYF
>TRBV4-1|TRBJ2-7
CASSQERAGQGVSYEQYF
>TRBV20-1|TRBJ2-7
CSVDRSGRLSYEQYF
>TRBV7-2|TRBJ2-7
CASTPAGVTYEQYF
>TRBV28|TRBJ2-1
CASRIQGGGNEQFF
>TRBV7-3|TRBJ2-7
CASSLTQEGVRNEQYF
>TRBV28|TRBJ1-1
CASRTPLQPEAFF
>TRBV2|TRBJ1-5
CASSGDRGLSQPQHF
>TRBV15|TRBJ2-3
CATSREGATGLMNTQYF
>TRBV5-1|TRBJ2-5
CASSSAGTGQETQYF
>TRBV20-1|TRBJ2-3
CSLAGGPPGDTQYF
>TRBV20-1|TRBJ1-5
CRAEEGRGANQPQHF
>TRBV4-1|TRBJ1-1
CASSLSVNTEAFF
>TRBV28|TRBJ1-6
CASSWDRSSYNSPLHF
>TRBV7-3|TRBJ1-1
CASSFGGLNTEAFF
>TRBV11-2|TRBJ2-7
CASSFMPGTSGRYEQYF
>TRBV18|TRBJ2-1
CASSRQGANNEQFF
>TRBV7-9|TRBJ2-3
CASSPPGGRAADTQYF
>TRBV10-3|TRBJ2-7
CAISDPSDGPYEQYF
>TRBV7-6|TRBJ1-1
CASSFSMNTEAFF
>TRBV3-1|TRBJ2-2
CASSPRQNTGELFF
>TRBV28|TRBJ1-4
CASSLDQGAAEKLFF
>TRBV3-1|TRBJ2-5
CASSQQGIEETQYF
>TRBV7-3|TRBJ2-1
CASSALGQTVTKQFF
>TRBV21-1|TRBJ2-1
CASSKVRPTNEQFF
>TRBV7-2|TRBJ2-5
CASSHPTGQETQYF
>TRBV11-3|TRBJ2-1
CASSLRGHNEQFF
>TRBV28|TRBJ1-1
CALQGNRVTEAFF
>TRBV27|TRBJ2-5
CASRLFPGQGAETQYF
>TRBV2|TRBJ2-7
CATRQGAYEQYF
>TRBV25-1|TRBJ2-5
CASSFQPFQETQYF
>TRBV24-1|TRBJ1-5
CATSGQGNQPQHF
>TRBV3-1|TRBJ2-1
CASSHLPGTGGGEQFF
>TRBV25-1|TRBJ1-2
CASSTETKTGYTF
>TRBV11-3|TRBJ1-1
CASSFGPDLEAFF
>TRBV20-1|TRBJ2-1
CSAPFGGGSYNEQFF
>TRBV16|TRBJ2-1
CASSQLGGRQFF
>TRBV19|TRBJ2-2
CASSNSRTGELFF
>TRBV27|TRBJ1-6
CASRRGHDSPLHF
>TRBV20-1|TRBJ2-3
CSALSRVGTDTQYF